Sequencing of this TCR beta chain was carried out in a study of Ad26.COV2.S vaccination and SARS-CoV-2 variants. This CDR3 comprises 11 residues. V lost 7 bases to trimming and J lost 6 bases, with 10 bases between them. Assay used: immunoSEQ multiplex PCR; TCRdb lists only in-frame clones, some missing. The top ten clones hold about 45% of a sample with about 39,000 clones, around 83% of them seen once. A remark on this clone: What it binds is unknown.

Whole-study findings and limits: The TCR breadth and depth analyses may have produced an underestimate of total T cell responses.

The specimen was peripheral blood, collected after recovery from COVID-19. This sequence originates from a human donor who had recovered from COVID-19. V is TRBV12-3 or TRBV12-4 and J is TRBJ2-7, with D possibly matching TRBD1 (6 bases). The CDR3 spells CASTRGLEQYF. The DNA of the CDR3 is TGTGCCAGCACCAGGGGTCTCGAGCAGTACTTC.